These T cell receptor beta chains were read from a single sample in a study of CXCR3-negative and CXCR3-positive naive CD8 T cells. From its re-call of the 5' RACE reads, TCRdb lists each CDR3 protein once, without DNA. Its clone listing holds approximately 52,000 distinct CDR3 sequences. Sequencing was performed on memory CD8+ T cells from blood. The source of these receptors is a human donor in good health. Some clones in this sample may be carry-over from other donors' samples. CDR3s include the opening cysteine and the closing phenylalanine or tryptophan.

v_call,j_call,cdr3_aa
TRBV10-3,TRBJ2-3,CAISEGRQSTDTQYF
TRBV28,TRBJ2-7,CASTHEDSAYEQYF
TRBV5-5,TRBJ1-1,CASSWGDWGTEAFF
TRBV29-1,TRBJ2-7,CSVEYEGDRDYEQYF
TRBV6-5,TRBJ2-7,CASVWGLGRNEQYF
TRBV18,TRBJ2-7,CASSPWTDPLYEQYF
TRBV6-6,TRBJ1-1,CANSVTRGMNTEAFF
TRBV7-9,TRBJ1-1,CASSLAESEEPNTEAFF
TRBV29-1,TRBJ2-7,CSVGVGTSGSYEQYF
TRBV29-1,TRBJ2-3,CSVELTLRTTDTQYF
TRBV23-1,TRBJ2-2,CASSQPTGELFF
TRBV10-3,TRBJ2-5,CAISEWTGPETQYF
TRBV6-5,TRBJ2-5,CASFPTSAGYQETQYF
TRBV4-1,TRBJ2-4,CASSLIGLETNIQYF
TRBV29-1,TRBJ1-1,CSHGLMGGASTEAFF
TRBV20-1,TRBJ1-1,CSATNPGKENTEAFF
TRBV29-1,TRBJ2-1,CSVDDSDNEQFF
TRBV20-1,TRBJ2-7,CSARDPSSANYEQYF
TRBV25-1,TRBJ1-1,CASRLGRGTEAFF
TRBV9,TRBJ2-7,CASSDDSYEQYF
TRBV6-5,TRBJ1-4,CASSSSGEKLFF
TRBV20-1,TRBJ1-1,CSARDPGSDTEAFF
TRBV13,TRBJ2-3,CASSFGLAGGQDTQYF